This T cell receptor (beta chain) was sequenced for a study of OX40 agonist ivuxolimab in advanced cancers. Across the study: At doses from 0.01 to 10 mg/kg, patients were given intravenous ivuxolimab every 2 weeks. A male proportion of more than 75% was recorded, with mean age about 62 years and range roughly 23 to 79.

The germline gives CDR1 KGHSH, CDR2 LQKENI. The V and J ends lost 3 bases and 3 bases, in that order; junction bases with no gene match: 7. The CDR3 has 16 residues. Study-wide results and caveats: By week 6 at 0.1 to 3.0 mg/kg, blood CD4+ and CD8+ T cells had expanded clonally. Partial responders at 0.1-3.0 mg/kg showed near-lowest clonal expansion.

To note about this clone: The target antigen is unknown.

Produced via immunoSEQ multiplex PCR; TCRdb's table is partial and in-frame only. The sample shows tens of thousands of clones, about four fifths of them seen only once. The clonotype originates from an adult with an advanced solid tumor such as melanoma, head and neck, liver or kidney cancer. This sample comprised CD4+ or CD8+ T cells sorted from blood, obtained in a trial of the OX40 agonist ivuxolimab. This chain links TRBV18 with TRBJ2-7; TRBD2 agrees at 11 bases. CDR3 nucleotides: TGTGCCAGCTCACCGCCCCTGGGGACTAGCGGCTACGAGCAGTACTTC. This gives the protein CASSPPLGTSGYEQYF.